This T cell receptor (beta chain) was recorded in a study of shared clonotypes between healthy human individuals. Germline CDR1 KGHSH, CDR2 LQKENI. Trimming at V came to 2 bases and at J to 8 bases, leaving 5 bases not matched to a gene. This CDR3 contains 15 residues. Data came from immunoSEQ multiplex PCR; TCRdb stores just in-frame clones and leaves some out. The table lists around 2.1 million clones, more than 90% of them singletons. A word on this clone: Other nucleotide sequences from this sample produce the same CDR3.

The sequence was obtained from a man aged 18-30 years in good health. This chain connects TRBV18 to TRBJ1-6, with 8 bases lining up with TRBD1. The specimen was naive CD4+ T cells sorted from blood. Described subset: CD45RA+ positively selected. CDR3 coding DNA: TGTGCCAGCTCACCATTGGGACAGGAGGATTCACCCCTCCACTTT. It yields the protein CASSPLGQEDSPLHF.